This entry lists 30 T cell receptor beta chains sequenced from one sample in a study of blood T cell repertoires in COVID-19. Assay used: immunoSEQ multiplex PCR; TCRdb lists only in-frame clones, some missing. The sample comprises around 160,000 clones, roughly 86% of which are singletons, and 2% to 2.5% rests with the top ten. Input material: peripheral blood. These receptors came from a human donor in a cohort sampled during active COVID-19.

The chain is built from TRBV7-8 and TRBJ2-1; 7 bases map to TRBD1. V lost 1 base and J lost 2; bases outside the gene matches: 2. In germline, CDR1 is SGHVS, CDR2 FQNEAQ. CDR3 length: 15 residues. CDR3 sequence (DNA): TGTGCCAGCAGCTTAGGACAGGGCACCTACAATGAGCAGTTCTTC. Its protein is CASSLGQGTYNEQFF.

About this clone: The sample holds other DNA sequences that translate to the same CDR3. The V call is TRBV3-1 (or the pseudogene TRBV3-2), the J call TRBJ2-5; TRBD2 matches at 12 bases. This CDR3 contains 16 residues. Germline CDR1 LGHDT, CDR2 YNNKEL (reference sequence). V trimming: 2 bases; J trimming: 3 bases; junction bases outside the gene matches: 4. The CDR3 spells CASSQLRLAGEETQYF. CDR3 DNA sequence: TGTGCCAGCAGCCAACTCCGACTAGCGGGAGAAGAGACCCAGTACTTC.

The chain employs TRBV6-5 and TRBJ2-5; TRBD1 agrees at 10 bases. The CDR3 has 13 residues. In germline, CDR1 is MNHEY, CDR2 SVGAGI. V dropped 6 bases and J dropped 4; count of bases not matched to a gene: 2. The CDR3 sequence: CASRGTGVETQYF. CDR3 DNA: TGTGCCAGCAGGGGGACAGGGGTAGAGACCCAGTACTTC.

This chain joins TRBV6-5 and TRBJ2-6; possibly TRBD1 for D (6 bases). The CDR3 is 14 residues long. V was clipped by 1 base and J by 9 bases, with 10 bases between them. Germline V gives CDR1 MNHEY, CDR2 SVGAGI. Written as DNA, the CDR3 is TGTGCCAGCAGTTACTGGGCGACAGGCAACGTCCTGACTTTC. Translated, it gives CASSYWATGNVLTF.

The chain is built from TRBV5-1 and TRBJ2-3, with 10 nucleotides matching TRBD2. V gave up 4 bases and J gave up 5 bases; unmatched junction bases: 4. Germline loops: CDR1 SGHRS, CDR2 YFSETQ. CDR3 length: 14 amino acids. The CDR3, as DNA: TGCGCCAGCAGCGGGGGACTAGCGAGAGATACGCAGTATTTT. Its protein is CASSGGLARDTQYF.

The chain couples TRBV6-8 to TRBJ1-5, with a possible D match to TRBD1 (6 bases). The V end was cut by 6 bases, the J end by 3 bases, with 15 bases between. Germline values: CDR1 MNHGY, CDR2 SAAAGT. The CDR3 is 15 residues long. The CDR3 protein is CASSPPRQVNQPQHF. The CDR3 DNA reads TGTGCCAGCAGCCCCCCGAGACAGGTCAATCAGCCCCAGCATTTT.

The chain links TRBV19 to TRBJ1-5; the match to TRBD1 covers 8 bases. J was trimmed by 6 bases and V by 6 bases; bases with no gene match: 4. CDR3 length: 13 residues. From germline, CDR1 is LNHDA and CDR2 SQIVND (reference sequence). Here the CDR3 DNA reads TGTGCCAGTAGGCAGGGGGCAGGTCAGCCCCAGCATTTT. Translation: CASRQGAGQPQHF.

The chain joins TRBV5-1 to TRBJ2-7; 9 nucleotides match TRBD1. The CDR3 has 12 amino acids. The V gene end was trimmed by 4 bases and the J gene end by 6 bases; junction bases not matched to a gene: 2. Germline V lookup: CDR1 SGHRS, CDR2 YFSETQ. The CDR3 DNA sequence: TGCGCCAGCAGCCTGACAGGGGGCGAGCAGTACTTC. This gives the protein CASSLTGGEQYF. Full variable domain (outside the CDR3, taken from reference TRBV5-1 and TRBJ2-7): KAGVTQTPRYLIKTRGQQVTLSCSPISGHRSVSWYQQTPGQGLQFLFEYFSETQRNKGNFPGRFSGRQFSNSRSEMNVSTLELGDSALYLCASSLTGGEQYFGPGTRLTVT.

The table lists this clone with a count of one. CDR3 sequence reads: CASSKQGGGELFF. CDR3 DNA sequence: TGTGCCAGCAGTAAACAGGGGGGCGGGGAGCTGTTTTTT. The chain couples TRBV5-4 to TRBJ2-2; 8 nucleotides match TRBD1. With 5 bases clipped from V and 7 bases from J, the junction kept 4 bases outside the gene matches. CDR1 SGHNT and CDR2 YYREEE come from the germline V gene (reference sequence). The CDR3 runs to 13 residues.

The chain carries TRBV28 and TRBJ2-1; possibly TRBD2 for D (6 bases). V was trimmed by 8 bases and J by 10 bases, leaving 9 bases between them. In germline, CDR1 is MDHEN, CDR2 SYDVKM. The CDR3 length is 10 residues. CDR3 nucleotides: TGTGCCAGCGGGGGGAGGGAGCAGTTCTTC. Protein product: CASGGREQFF.

This clone was found a few times. The chain combines TRBV7-6 with TRBJ2-5; 10 positions agree with TRBD2. Per germline, CDR1 SGHVS and CDR2 FNYEAQ. Germline trimming cut 6 bases from V and 3 bases from J; bases unmatched to any gene: 1. The CDR3 is 13 residues long. The CDR3 DNA sequence: TGTGCCAGCAGAGGACTAGCGGAAGAGACCCAGTACTTC. It codes for CASRGLAEETQYF.

The CDR3 DNA reads as TGTGCCAGCAGCTTAGGGACTACCAACTACGAGCAGTACTTC. Translation gives CASSLGTTNYEQYF. The genes are TRBV7-9 and TRBJ2-7; TRBD2 might be the D (6 bases). Trimming removed 1 base at V and 3 bases at J, with 10 bases between. The CDR3 loop spans 14 amino acids. CDR1 and CDR2 from the germline V gene are SEHNR and FQNEAQ (reference sequence).

The chain combines TRBV6-5 with TRBJ2-1; tentative D call: TRBD1 (6 bases). V was pared by 4 bases and J by 4 bases, with 14 bases between. The V gene's germline CDR1 is MNHEY and CDR2 SVGAGI. This CDR3 has 15 amino acids. The chain's CDR3 is CASSLTPQGYNEQFF. The CDR3 DNA sequence: TGTGCCAGCAGTTTAACCCCTCAGGGGTACAATGAGCAGTTCTTC.

V is TRBV6-5 and J is TRBJ1-4; no firm D call. The germline gives CDR1 MNHEY, CDR2 SVGAGI. The CDR3 is made up of 14 amino acids. Trimming stripped 5 bases from V and 4 bases from J, with 11 bases between. CDR3 nucleotide sequence: TGTGCCAGCAGTACAGAAATCTTTAATGAAAAACTGTTTTTT. It encodes CASSTEIFNEKLFF.

The chain recombines TRBV29-1 with TRBJ2-5; maybe TRBD1 (6 bases). V lost 8 bases, J lost 2 bases, and 21 bases lay in between. This CDR3 contains 15 residues. CDR1 and CDR2 (germline): SQVTM, ANQGSEA. CDR3: CSLLDTGTTQETQYF. DNA for the CDR3: TGCAGCCTCCTGGATACCGGGACAACTCAAGAGACCCAGTACTTC.

The J gene is TRBJ2-2, the V gene TRBV7-2, with D possibly being TRBD2 (5 bases). The ends were cut back, 1 base at V and 2 bases at J, with 8 bases in the middle. Germline CDR1 is SGHTA and CDR2 is FQGNSA. The CDR3 spans 15 residues. For the CDR3, the DNA is TGTGCCAGCAGCTTAGTCGGAGGCAACACCGGGGAGCTGTTTTTT. Amino acid sequence: CASSLVGGNTGELFF.

The rearrangement links TRBV2 to TRBJ2-5; 10 bases are a match to TRBD1. Germline V gene data show CDR1 as SNHLY and CDR2 as FYNNEI. The CDR3 length is 15 residues. The trim removed 6 bases at V and 4 bases at J, leaving 8 bases unmatched. Here the CDR3 reads CASRKFGQGGETQYF. The CDR3, as DNA: TGTGCCAGCAGGAAATTCGGACAGGGGGGAGAGACCCAGTACTTC.

This clone was seen a few times. The rearrangement links TRBV11-3 to TRBJ1-1; D call uncertain. Between the trimmed V and J ends, which lost 3 bases and 1 base, there was a span of 6 bases. This CDR3 has 13 residues. Germline-derived CDR1 and CDR2 are SGHNT and YENEEA. The DNA for the CDR3 is TGTGCCAGCAGCTTTGGAGGGAACACTGAAGCTTTCTTT. This gives the protein CASSFGGNTEAFF.

The chain joins TRBV10-3 to TRBJ2-2, with 8 bases aligning to TRBD1. V lost 6 bases, J lost 0 bases, and 6 bases stayed unmatched. Germline V gene lookup returns CDR1 ENHRY and CDR2 SYGVKD. The CDR3 loop spans 16 amino acids. In DNA form, the CDR3 reads TGTGCCATCAGACCCGGGACAGGATCGAACACCGGGGAGCTGTTTTTT. It translates to CAIRPGTGSNTGELFF.

This clone was seen once. This chain uses TRBV11-2 with TRBJ2-1; 7 nucleotides agree with TRBD2. V was pared by 5 bases and J by 7 bases, with 14 bases of the junction left unmatched. CDR1 and CDR2 (germline): SGHAT, FQNNGV. The CDR3 covers 16 residues. CDR3: CASSPRGIRAGNEQFF. CDR3 nucleotides: TGTGCCAGCAGCCCTAGGGGCATCCGAGCGGGGAATGAGCAGTTCTTC.

The chain carries TRBV4-2 and TRBJ1-2; D not certain. The CDR3 length is 18 residues. Trimming removed 1 base at V and 2 bases at J, with 20 bases between. Germline V CDR1 and CDR2: LGHNA, YNFKEQ. The CDR3 loop reads CASSQVQFRISLNYGYTF. The CDR3 coding sequence is TGTGCCAGCAGCCAAGTTCAATTCAGGATAAGCTTGAACTATGGCTACACCTTC.

The chain employs TRBV5-5 and TRBJ1-3; 7 nucleotides match TRBD1. V dropped 5 bases and J dropped 0; count of bases not matched to a gene: 5. CDR3 length: 15 residues. Germline assignment: CDR1 SGHKS and CDR2 YYEKEE (reference sequence). This CDR3 is CASRRGDSSGNTIYF. The CDR3 bases are TGTGCCAGCAGGCGTGGGGACAGCTCTGGAAACACCATATATTTT.

The gene calls are TRBV7-8 and TRBJ2-7; TRBD1 agrees at 8 bases. CDR1 is SGHVS, CDR2 FQNEAQ, per germline. The ends lost 4 bases at V and 2 bases at J; junction bases unmatched: 4. This CDR3 is 14 amino acids long. This chain's CDR3 is CASSSGTGAYEQYF. The CDR3, as DNA: TGTGCCAGCAGCTCCGGGACAGGAGCCTACGAGCAGTACTTC.

This rearrangement joins TRBV28 to TRBJ2-7; TRBD1 matches at 8 bases. V lost 1 base and J lost 4; bases outside the gene matches: 6. This CDR3 has 15 residues. Germline CDR1 is MDHEN and CDR2 is SYDVKM. Here the CDR3 DNA reads TGTGCCAGCAGTTTATACACAGGGGGAAGGTACGAGCAGTACTTC. Residues: CASSLYTGGRYEQYF.

The chain carries TRBV29-1 and TRBJ2-3; 9 bases map to TRBD1. Losses at the gene ends were 6 bases for V and 1 base for J; bases not matched to a gene: 5. In germline, CDR1 is SQVTM, CDR2 ANQGSEA. This CDR3 contains 14 residues. The CDR3 spells CSVRGQGGTDTQYF. The CDR3 nucleotides are TGCAGCGTCCGGGGACAGGGAGGCACAGATACGCAGTATTTT.

The V and J genes are TRBV5-1 and TRBJ2-7, with a possible D match to TRBD1 (5 bases). Trimming left V 5 bases short and J 7 bases short, with 16 bases between. The length of the CDR3 is 13 residues. Germline-derived CDR1 and CDR2 are SGHRS and YFSETQ. This chain's CDR3 is CASSQQRQSEQYF. CDR3 in DNA: TGCGCCAGCAGTCAGCAGCGACAGTCGGAGCAGTACTTC.

The chain carries TRBV7-8 and TRBJ1-5, with D maybe TRBD1 (5 bases). V lost 5 bases, J lost 0 bases, and 8 bases lay in between. CDR3 length equals 14 residues. Germline V lookup: CDR1 SGHVS, CDR2 FQNEAQ. In nucleotides, the CDR3 is TGTGCCAGCAGCATTAGGGGTAGCAATCAGCCCCAGCATTTT. Its protein is CASSIRGSNQPQHF.

This clone was counted a single time. The chain combines TRBV6-6 with TRBJ1-4; TRBD1 is a possible D gene (6 bases). Trimming pared 6 bases from V and 7 bases from J, leaving 15 bases between. This CDR3 is built from 14 residues. Germline V lookup: CDR1 MNHNY, CDR2 SVGAGI (reference sequence). CDR3 coding DNA: TGTGCCAGCAGCCCCCCCAGGGGTGGTGAAAAACTGTTTTTT. Translating it yields CASSPPRGGEKLFF.

This chain uses TRBV27 with TRBJ2-7; D ambiguous. The germline V and J ends were trimmed by 3 bases and 3 bases, with 12 bases remaining between them. Germline lookup yields CDR1 MNHEY and CDR2 SMNVEV (reference sequence). This CDR3 spans 14 amino acids. In nucleotides, the CDR3 is TGTGCCAGCAGTTTCCGACAATCATACTACGAGCAGTACTTC. As protein: CASSFRQSYYEQYF.

The rearrangement links TRBV6-1 to TRBJ1-6, with TRBD1 matching 9 bases. Germline-derived CDR1 and CDR2 are MNHNS and SASEGT. The CDR3 length is 15 residues. The ends lost 5 bases at V and 10 bases at J; junction bases unmatched: 9. CDR3 nucleotides: TGTGCCAGCAGTTTTGGGGACAGGGAAGGGTCACCCCTCCACTTT. Protein product: CASSFGDREGSPLHF.